The T cell receptor beta chain under discussion was sequenced for a study of blood T cell repertoires in COVID-19. Looking at the study overall: The origin of the acute and convalescent COVID-19 samples was the United States, Italy and Spain. PBMCs, B-cell-depleted T cells, or T cells provided the cDNA or gDNA that made up the material.

Original data processing: Nucleated cell counts were estimated from reference gene primer amplification. The repertoire was sequenced with immunoSEQ multiplex PCR; TCRdb's copy has only in-frame clones and lacks some. V, J and clone size derive from that table, while D and trimming were established from the DNA sequence. Altogether approximately 110,000 clones are present, around 87% being singletons, with the ten largest covering about 30%. The germline V gene has CDR1 SGDLS and CDR2 YYNGEE. V dropped 0 bases and J dropped 3 bases, with 12 bases sitting between them. CDR3 length: 15 residues. This rearrangement joins TRBV9 to TRBJ1-1, with a tentative D call TRBD1 (5 bases). This clonotype originated in a woman of 80 years or more with acute or convalescent COVID-19. Sequencing was done on a sample of peripheral blood. CDR3 in amino acids: CASSVAAGRDTEAFF. In nucleotides, the CDR3 is TGTGCCAGCAGCGTAGCTGCAGGGAGGGACACTGAAGCTTTCTTT.